The 13 T cell receptor beta chains below all came from one sample that was sequenced in a study of molecular identifiers for immune sequencing clone quantification. One entry per CDR3 protein, called by TCRdb with MiXCR from the PCR reads. The table shows some 680,000 distinct CDR3 sequences, with about 25% occurring only once. The source material was naive CD8+ T cells from blood, with Jurkat cell RNA spiked in. Subset denoted: FACS-sorted CD8+CD4-CCR7+CD45RA+ naive T cells. All receptors derive from a human donor in good health. Some libraries in this study had Jurkat cell RNA spiked in.

Remarks on this clonotype: At one end, the junction sequence differs from germline, possibly due to a read error. The rearrangement joins TRBV29-1 to TRBJ2-3, with 13 bases lining up with TRBD2. CDR3 length: 18 residues. Germline loops: CDR1 SQVTM, CDR2 ANQGSEA. In DNA form, the CDR3 reads TGCAACGTTGACTCCATCCTACTAGCGGGAGGGCGCACAGATACGCAGTATTTT. This codes for CNVDSILLAGGRTDTQYF.

This sequence joins TRBV19 and TRBJ2-1, with 9 bases fitting TRBD2. Trimming removed 4 bases from V and 2 bases from J; junction bases left unmatched: 3. The CDR3 has 15 residues. Per the germline V gene, CDR1 is LNHDA and CDR2 is SQIVND (reference sequence). The CDR3 here is CASSSLAGPYNEQFF. In DNA, the CDR3 is TGTGCCAGTAGTAGTCTAGCGGGGCCCTACAATGAGCAGTTCTTC.

This clonotype was seen repeatedly, ten times or more. V is TRBV11-2 and J is TRBJ2-3; 9 bases map to TRBD2. This CDR3 is built from 15 residues. Germline-derived CDR1 and CDR2 are SGHAT and FQNNGV. Trimming removed 4 bases from V and 2 bases from J; junction bases left unmatched: 4. CDR3 residues: CASSSSGIITDTQYF. As DNA, the CDR3 is TGTGCCAGCAGCTCTAGCGGGATAATCACAGATACGCAGTATTTT.

This clonotype occurred many times. The V gene is TRBV4-3, the J gene TRBJ2-7, with D hard to call. The CDR3 covers 13 residues. Germline V lookup: CDR1 LGHNA, CDR2 YSLEER. V gave up 3 bases and J gave up 7 bases, with 13 bases separating them. DNA of the CDR3: TGCGCCAGCAGCCAGAGGACGGCCCGAGAGCAGTACTTC. This sequence encodes CASSQRTAREQYF.

In this sample, this clonotype turned up many times. The chain recombines TRBV27 with TRBJ2-7, with 7 bases fitting TRBD1. V was pared by 3 bases and J by 6 bases, with 8 bases of the junction left unmatched. CDR3 length equals 14 residues. Germline V gene lookup returns CDR1 MNHEY and CDR2 SMNVEV (reference sequence). The CDR3 protein is CASSLARQGSEQYF. Here the CDR3 DNA reads TGTGCCAGCAGTTTGGCCCGACAGGGATCCGAGCAGTACTTC.

For this clonotype: One end of the junction does not line up with germline, which may come from a read error. V is TRBV5-4 and J is TRBJ1-1; the match to TRBD1 covers 7 bases. The CDR3 loop spans 14 amino acids. Per germline, CDR1 SGHNT and CDR2 YYREEE (reference sequence). CDR3 protein: CASSLDRGNTEASF. The DNA for the CDR3 is TGTGCCAGCAGCTTGGACAGGGGTAATACTGAAGCTTCCTTT.

This clonotype showed up many times. V gene TRBV20-1 combines with J gene TRBJ1-1; 11 bases align to TRBD1. There are 13 residues in the CDR3. Per germline, CDR1 DFQATT and CDR2 SNEGSKA (reference sequence). V lost 6 bases and J lost 6; bases outside the gene matches: 6. This CDR3 is CSATGTGGPEAFF. The CDR3 DNA is TGCAGTGCAACCGGGACAGGGGGTCCTGAAGCTTTCTTT.

The V call is TRBV5-3, the J call TRBJ2-7; D call uncertain. TRBV5-3 is treated as an ORF (open reading frame) with a function not yet certain. The CDR3 has 12 residues. Trimming shortened V by 8 bases and J by 6 bases, and 15 bases separated the two germline ends. The CDR3 loop reads CASNLVPFEQYF. Here the CDR3 DNA reads TGTGCCAGCAACTTGGTACCGTTCGAGCAGTACTTC.

This clonotype was observed at least ten times. The CDR3 region has the DNA TGTGCCAGCAGCTCCCCCGGGACAGGTTCGAACACTGAAGCTTTCTTT. Protein sequence: CASSSPGTGSNTEAFF. The chain uses TRBV7-9 and TRBJ1-1; 8 positions agree with TRBD1. The V gene end was trimmed by 4 bases and the J gene end by 1 base; junction bases not matched to a gene: 8. This CDR3 spans 16 amino acids. Germline lookup yields CDR1 SEHNR and CDR2 FQNEAQ (reference sequence). Drawing the rest from reference TRBV7-9 and TRBJ1-1, the complete variable domain is DTGVSQNPRHKITKRGQNVTFRCDPISEHNRLYWYRQTLGQGPEFLTYFQNEAQLEKSRLLSDRFSAERPKGSFSTLEIQRTEQGDSAMYLCASSSPGTGSNTEAFFGQGTRLTVV.

This clonotype was picked up many times. The CDR3 nucleotides read TGTGCCAGCAGCTTCATAAATGAGCAGTTCTTC. This gives the protein CASSFINEQFF. J is TRBJ2-1 and V is TRBV5-5; D gene ambiguous. The V gene lost 2 bases and the J gene lost 7 bases, with 4 bases spanning the gap. The CDR3 is 11 amino acids. CDR1 and CDR2 from the germline V gene are SGHKS and YYEKEE (reference sequence).

In its sample, this clonotype was seen a few times. This chain connects TRBV5-1 to TRBJ2-2; the D gene is possibly TRBD1 (5 bases). Trimming pared 1 base from V and 4 bases from J, leaving 14 bases between. There are 16 residues in the CDR3. Germline CDR1 reads SGHRS; CDR2 reads YFSETQ. As DNA, the CDR3 is TGCGCCAGCAGCTTGAGTGACAGACCTATCACCGGGGAGCTGTTTTTT. The encoded protein is CASSLSDRPITGELFF.

This clonotype was counted many times. The chain employs TRBV7-6 and TRBJ1-5; tentative D call: TRBD1 (5 bases). V gave up 5 bases and J gave up 6 bases, with 17 bases separating them. CDR1 and CDR2 from the germline V gene are SGHVS and FNYEAQ. This CDR3 has 15 amino acids. CDR3 coding DNA: TGTGCCAGCAGCCCCGACCCATATCAGGGTCAGCCCCAGCATTTT. This sequence encodes CASSPDPYQGQPQHF.

A word on this clonotype: A much larger clone is a single base away; this may be a read error. The CDR3 DNA is TGCGCCAGCAGAGGTGACTACTCGGGGGACTACGATCAGTACTTC. It specifies CASRGDYSGDYDQYF. The chain links TRBV5-1 to TRBJ2-7; 7 positions match TRBD2. The CDR3 has 15 amino acids. Germline assignment: CDR1 SGHRS and CDR2 YFSETQ.